Shown below are 25 T cell receptor beta chains from a single sample sequenced in a study of blood T cell repertoires in COVID-19. Profiled with immunoSEQ multiplex PCR; TCRdb holds only in-frame clones, not every one. The table includes 65,000 to 70,000 clones, 80% to 90% detected once. Sequences were obtained from peripheral blood. The source of these receptors is a woman in her sixties with acute or convalescent COVID-19.

The chain uses TRBV24-1 and TRBJ2-3, with 8 bases fitting TRBD1. The CDR3 loop spans 15 amino acids. Germline V gives CDR1 KGHDR, CDR2 SFDVKD. The J segment lost 4 bases and the V segment lost 3 bases, leaving 5 bases of the junction unmatched. In DNA form, the CDR3 reads TGTGCCACCAGTGATCCCGGACAGGGTCCAGATACGCAGTATTTT. This gives the protein CATSDPGQGPDTQYF.

This chain uses TRBV19 with TRBJ1-2; TRBD1 agrees at 8 bases. Per the germline V gene, CDR1 is LNHDA and CDR2 is SQIVND (reference sequence). This CDR3 has 13 amino acids. V trimming: 6 bases; J trimming: 3 bases; junction bases outside the gene matches: 3. The CDR3 here is CASRLQGDYGYTF. The CDR3 bases are TGTGCCAGTAGGCTACAGGGGGACTATGGCTACACCTTC.

The rearrangement joins TRBV27 to TRBJ1-1; D might be TRBD1 (5 bases). This CDR3 spans 15 amino acids. Germline V gives CDR1 MNHEY, CDR2 SMNVEV (reference sequence). Between the trimmed V and J ends, which lost 5 bases and 0 bases, there was a span of 13 bases. CDR3 bases: TGTGCCAGCAGTATGTCGGGGGAGGTGAACACTGAAGCTTTCTTT. Translating it yields CASSMSGEVNTEAFF.

This clone was recorded only once. The chain has TRBV3-1 (or the pseudogene TRBV3-2) and TRBJ2-3; 13 nucleotides agree with TRBD2. Germline V gene sequence: CDR1 LGHDT, CDR2 YNNKEL (reference sequence). CDR3 size: 18 residues. Trimming cost V 3 bases and J 9 bases; bases outside gene matches: 15. CDR3 bases: TGTGCCAGCAGCCACACAACCAAACTAGCGGGGGGGTTTTTAACGCAGTATTTT. Translated, it gives CASSHTTKLAGGFLTQYF.

CDR3: CASSLDRGGHNEQFF. In DNA form, the CDR3 reads TGTGCCAGCAGCTTAGATCGCGGGGGCCACAATGAGCAGTTCTTC. The chain links TRBV7-8 to TRBJ2-1, with D possibly matching TRBD2 (7 bases). V lost 1 base and J 5 bases, leaving 12 bases between the germline ends. The CDR3 totals 15 residues. Germline V gene data show CDR1 as SGHVS and CDR2 as FQNEAQ.

The J gene is TRBJ1-2, the V gene TRBV19; 7 nucleotides line up with TRBD1. Trimming took 0 bases from V and 4 from J; bases not matched to a gene: 5. The CDR3 spans 15 residues. Germline values: CDR1 LNHDA, CDR2 SQIVND (reference sequence). The CDR3, as DNA: TGTGCCAGTAGTATAGATAGGGGACAGTTCTATGGCTACACCTTC. This encodes CASSIDRGQFYGYTF.

The chain joins TRBV28 to TRBJ1-2; D ambiguous. The ends were cut back, 4 bases at V and 6 bases at J, with 15 bases in the middle. Germline lookup yields CDR1 MDHEN and CDR2 SYDVKM. This CDR3 is built from 14 residues. CDR3 residues: CASSSPSGFHGYTF. The DNA for the CDR3 is TGTGCCAGCAGTTCCCCATCCGGGTTCCATGGCTACACCTTC.

The sample holds a few counts of this clone. The DNA for the CDR3 is TGCGCCAGCGGGACAGGGGATATGGACACTGAAGCTTTCTTT. Its translation: CASGTGDMDTEAFF. This sequence joins TRBV5-1 and TRBJ1-1; 10 bases agree with TRBD1. Unmatched junction bases numbered 6, after V lost 7 bases and J lost 3 bases. The V gene's germline CDR1 is SGHRS and CDR2 YFSETQ. The CDR3 runs to 14 residues.

V and J are TRBV6-4 and TRBJ2-1, with 8 positions matching TRBD2. J gave up 7 bases and V 2 bases, and 7 bases lay outside the gene matches. Germline CDR1 MRHNA, CDR2 SNTAGT. The CDR3 covers 15 residues. For the CDR3, the DNA is TGTGCCAGCAGTGACGCGGGGACTAGTAGTAATGAGCAGTTCTTC. Amino acid sequence: CASSDAGTSSNEQFF.

V gene TRBV11-2 combines with J gene TRBJ1-2, with unresolved D. With 0 bases removed from V and 2 bases from J, the gap between germline ends came to 19 bases. Germline CDR1 reads SGHAT; CDR2 reads FQNNGV. The CDR3 has 18 amino acids. DNA of the CDR3: TGTGCCAGCAGCTTAGATGCTTACGGAGGCTCGGGGAACTATGGCTACACCTTC. Its protein is CASSLDAYGGSGNYGYTF.

This rearrangement joins TRBV7-3 to TRBJ1-1; D remains unclear. V was shortened by 6 bases and J by 1 base, with 9 bases between the two germline ends. Germline CDR1 reads SGHTA; CDR2 reads FQGTGA. The CDR3 is 13 amino acids. CDR3 sequence: CASSQTRNTEAFF. CDR3 in DNA: TGTGCCAGCAGTCAAACAAGGAACACTGAAGCTTTCTTT.

The J gene is TRBJ2-2, the V gene TRBV7-2, with D perhaps TRBD2 (6 bases). The V gene's germline CDR1 is SGHTA and CDR2 FQGNSA. The CDR3 has 16 amino acids. Trimming left V 2 bases short and J 8 bases short, with 18 bases between. CDR3 sequence reads: CASSLMVPSVPGELFF. CDR3 coding DNA: TGTGCCAGCAGCTTAATGGTACCTAGCGTGCCGGGGGAGCTGTTTTTT. Combining the CDR3 with reference TRBV7-2 and TRBJ2-2 gives the whole variable domain GAGVSQSPSNKVTEKGKDVELRCDPISGHTALYWYRQSLGQGLEFLIYFQGNSAPDKSGLPSDRFSAERTGGSVSTLTIQRTQQEDSAVYLCASSLMVPSVPGELFFGEGSRLTVL.

This clone was recorded a few times. This chain uses TRBV18 with TRBJ1-3; TRBD1 matches 8 bases. The CDR3 length is 17 residues. V lost 3 bases, J lost 1 base, and 8 bases stayed unmatched. Germline values: CDR1 KGHSH, CDR2 LQKENI. Here the CDR3 reads CASSPRPTGESGNTIYF. DNA for the CDR3: TGTGCCAGCTCACCGCGCCCGACAGGGGAGTCTGGAAACACCATATATTTT.

The chain combines TRBV30 with TRBJ1-3; TRBD1 matches at 10 bases. This CDR3 contains 16 residues. The junction had 8 bases not matched to a gene; V was cut back by 3 bases and J by 3 bases. Germline V gives CDR1 GTSNPN, CDR2 SVGIG (reference sequence). The CDR3 sequence: CAWRGDRGLGGNTIYF. CDR3 sequence (DNA): TGTGCCTGGAGGGGCGACAGGGGGCTTGGTGGAAACACCATATATTTT.

This chain uses TRBV18 with TRBJ2-1, with 10 bases matching TRBD2. The CDR3 contains 12 residues. Germline CDR1 and CDR2: KGHSH and LQKENI. Trimming at V came to 5 bases and at J to 12 bases, leaving 4 bases not matched to a gene. The CDR3 spells CASSERLAGQFF. DNA for the CDR3: TGTGCCAGCTCAGAAAGACTAGCGGGGCAGTTCTTC.

The V and J genes are TRBV5-6 and TRBJ2-7; TRBD1 matches 7 bases. This CDR3 comprises 14 residues. Germline V gene data show CDR1 as SGHDT and CDR2 as YYEEEE. The V gene end was trimmed by 2 bases and the J gene end by 2 bases; junction bases not matched to a gene: 4. The CDR3 bases are TGTGCCAGCAGCTTCAGACAGGGAGCCTACGAGCAGTACTTC. Its translation: CASSFRQGAYEQYF.

This clone was observed a single time. The J gene is TRBJ1-5, the V gene TRBV24-1; 7 nucleotides line up with TRBD1. The V gene's germline CDR1 is KGHDR and CDR2 SFDVKD. The CDR3 has 17 amino acids. V was clipped by 2 bases and J by 1 base; unmatched bases: 7. The CDR3 DNA follows: TGTGCCACCAGTGATTCACGACAGGGAGGAAGCAATCAGCCCCAGCATTTT. Its protein is CATSDSRQGGSNQPQHF.

The chain couples TRBV28 to TRBJ1-6; 8 nucleotides match TRBD1. The junction had 14 bases not matched to a gene; V was cut back by 6 bases and J by 13 bases. The CDR3 extends over 15 amino acids. Germline loops: CDR1 MDHEN, CDR2 SYDVKM. DNA for the CDR3: TGTGCCAGCAGCCACGGGACAGGACCCCCTGGGCCCCTCCACTTT. This codes for CASSHGTGPPGPLHF.

The rearrangement uses TRBV20-1 and TRBJ2-7; D perhaps matches TRBD1 (6 bases). The CDR3 is 11 amino acids. CDR1 is DFQATT, CDR2 SNEGSKA, per germline (reference sequence). V shed 7 bases and J shed 3 bases, with 10 bases lying between them. CDR3 DNA: TGCAGTGTCGGACAGAGCTACGAGCAGTACTTC. Protein product: CSVGQSYEQYF.

V and J are TRBV28 and TRBJ1-5; 10 bases are shared with TRBD1. The CDR3 runs to 15 residues. Per germline, CDR1 MDHEN and CDR2 SYDVKM. The V and J ends lost 4 bases and 6 bases, in that order; junction bases with no gene match: 6. The CDR3 bases are TGTGCCAGCAGTTGGGACAGGGGATTGGGTCAGCCCCAGCATTTT. Its protein is CASSWDRGLGQPQHF.

The gene calls are TRBV5-1 and TRBJ1-1; the D gene is possibly TRBD1 (6 bases). V gave up 4 bases and J gave up 1 base, with 11 bases separating them. Per the germline V gene, CDR1 is SGHRS and CDR2 is YFSETQ. The CDR3 has 14 residues. The DNA of the CDR3 is TGCGCCAGCAGCGATGGGGGACAGAACACTGAAGCTTTCTTT. Translated, it gives CASSDGGQNTEAFF.

This clone came up once. This chain connects TRBV19 to TRBJ1-1, with unresolved D. V dropped 9 bases and J dropped 0 bases, with 14 bases sitting between them. The CDR3 covers 14 residues. The germline CDR1 and CDR2 sequences are LNHDA and SQIVND (reference sequence). In DNA form, the CDR3 reads TGTGCCAGGACAACGCCAACCATGAACACTGAAGCTTTCTTT. This translates into CARTTPTMNTEAFF.

The J gene is TRBJ2-1, the V gene TRBV10-1; 9 bases fit TRBD2. CDR1 and CDR2 (germline): WNHNN, SYGVQD (reference sequence). Trimming cost V 3 bases and J 4 bases; bases outside gene matches: 4. This CDR3 spans 15 amino acids. In nucleotides, the CDR3 is TGCGCCAGCAGTGACAGGGCGGGGGGGTACAATGAGCAGTTCTTC. The encoded protein is CASSDRAGGYNEQFF.

This clone was counted a single time. The chain employs TRBV12-2 and TRBJ1-2; the table gives TRBD1 as D, unverified against the DNA. TRBV12-2 is annotated as a pseudogene. The CDR3 spans 11 residues. CDR3 residues: CASQQFYGYTF. The DNA for the CDR3 is TGTGCAAGTCAACAGTTCTATGGCTACACCTTC.

V and J are TRBV28 and TRBJ1-4, with D possibly matching TRBD1 (5 bases). CDR1 is MDHEN, CDR2 SYDVKM, per germline. The V and J ends lost 1 base and 6 bases respectively, with 12 bases between them. CDR3 length: 15 amino acids. In DNA, the CDR3 is TGTGCCAGCAGTTTATTTGGGGGAGGAGATGAAAAACTGTTTTTT. It yields the protein CASSLFGGGDEKLFF.